This is a list of T cell receptor beta chains from one sample in a study of resident and recirculating memory T cells in vitiligo. Profiled with immunoSEQ multiplex PCR; TCRdb holds only in-frame clones, not every one. This sample carries roughly 80,000 clones, about 91% of them seen once, and the ten largest clones take roughly 5.1%. Sequenced material: blood. All receptors come from a male donor with vitiligo. CDR3s include the opening cysteine and the closing phenylalanine or tryptophan. Fields, in order: clone size, J gene, D gene, V gene, CDR3 DNA, CDR3 protein. The D gene is left open where the match is weak. Size is omitted from some rows. Given values are once, few, many or a class for expanded clones.

size: .
J: TRBJ2-5
D: TRBD2
V: TRBV7-9
DNA: TGTGCAAGCGGACCCCTAGCGGGAGTAGAGACCCAGTACTTC
CDR3: CASGPLAGVETQYF

size: .
J: TRBJ2-5
D: .
V: TRBV6-1
DNA: TGTGCCAGCAGTGACCGCCTTGGCCCCCCAGAGACCCAGTACTTC
CDR3: CASSDRLGPPETQYF

size: .
J: TRBJ2-7
D: TRBD1
V: TRBV28
DNA: TGTGCCACATTCGACAGGGGGTCCTACGAGCAGTACTTC
CDR3: CATFDRGSYEQYF

size: .
J: TRBJ2-7
D: TRBD1
V: TRBV5-4
DNA: TGTGCCAGCAGTTTTGGGTACCGGGACAGCCCTGGCGAGCAGTACTTC
CDR3: CASSFGYRDSPGEQYF

size: .
J: TRBJ2-7
D: TRBD1
V: TRBV7-2
DNA: TGTGCCAGCACCACCCGGACAGGACTGACCTTGTACTTC
CDR3: CASTTRTGLTLYF

size: .
J: TRBJ2-1
D: .
V: TRBV5-1
DNA: TGCGCCAGCGGGGTGGGGGACAACTCCTACAATGAGCAGTTCTTC
CDR3: CASGVGDNSYNEQFF

size: once
J: TRBJ2-7
D: TRBD1
V: TRBV18
DNA: TGTGCCAGCTCCGCCGGGACAGGGGACTACGAGCAGTACTTC
CDR3: CASSAGTGDYEQYF

size: .
J: TRBJ2-7
D: .
V: TRBV2
DNA: TGTGCCAGCAGTCCCTTACCGCGGGAACCGTACTTC
CDR3: CASSPLPREPYF

size: .
J: TRBJ1-5
D: .
V: TRBV30
DNA: TGTGCCTGGAGTGTACGCGGGGAAGGAGACCCGGCCCAGCATTTT
CDR3: CAWSVRGEGDPAQHF

size: .
J: TRBJ2-7
D: .
V: TRBV6-5
DNA: TGTGCCAGCAGTTACGGAGACGCTAGGAACGAGCAGTACTTC
CDR3: CASSYGDARNEQYF